One sample yielded the 22 T cell receptor beta chains listed below, sequenced in a study of early T cells in non-severe SARS-CoV-2 infection. One entry per CDR3 protein, called by TCRdb with MiXCR from the 5' RACE reads. The table lists about 80,000 distinct CDR3 sequences, more than 13% of them singletons, with approximately 11% in the top ten. The sample consisted of whole blood. These receptors were collected from an adult who was a healthcare worker with PCR-confirmed SARS-CoV-2 infection or an uninfected control (not recorded which).

The table lists this clonotype with many counts. The chain employs TRBV6-2 or TRBV6-3 and TRBJ2-7; no reliable D call. Germline V CDR1 and CDR2: MNHEY, SVGEGT. There are 12 residues in the CDR3. V was pared by 5 bases and J by 4 bases, with 9 bases between. CDR3 region: CASSDAGYEQYF. The CDR3 DNA sequence: TGTGCCAGCAGTGACGCAGGATACGAGCAGTACTTC.

This sequence joins TRBV5-1 and TRBJ1-2, with 7 bases lining up with TRBD1. V trimming: 4 bases; J trimming: 2 bases; junction bases outside the gene matches: 5. Germline V gene data show CDR1 as SGHRS and CDR2 as YFSETQ. The CDR3 has 14 amino acids. In nucleotides, the CDR3 is TGCGCCAGCAGCCCCCGGGACAGCAACTATGGCTACACCTTC. Translated, it gives CASSPRDSNYGYTF.

The chain is built from TRBV12-3 or TRBV12-4 and TRBJ2-1; 10 bases map to TRBD2. Germline trimming cut 4 bases from V and 12 bases from J; bases unmatched to any gene: 6. CDR3 length: 13 residues. CDR3 DNA sequence: TGTGCCAGCAGTTCTAGCGGGGGCCCCCGGCAGTTCTTC. The encoded protein is CASSSSGGPRQFF.

This clonotype was recorded at least ten times. The chain has TRBV5-1 and TRBJ1-3; a possible D gene is TRBD1 (5 bases). The CDR3 has 15 residues. The germline V gene encodes CDR1 SGHRS and CDR2 YFSETQ. Trimming cost V 1 base and J 6 bases, with 14 bases left between them. CDR3 DNA: TGCGCCAGCAGCTTGTCTTCGGGGGATGCAAACACCATATATTTT. Protein sequence: CASSLSSGDANTIYF.

The genes are TRBV20-1 and TRBJ2-1, with TRBD1 matching 7 bases. Germline V gives CDR1 DFQATT, CDR2 SNEGSKA (reference sequence). Trimming removed 2 bases from V and 4 bases from J; junction bases left unmatched: 14. This CDR3 is 17 amino acids long. As DNA, the CDR3 is TGCAGTGCTAGACAAGAGAGGGGGCGAGTCCCTTACAATGAGCAGTTCTTC. Its protein is CSARQERGRVPYNEQFF.

This clonotype was seen a few times. V and J are TRBV12-3 or TRBV12-4 and TRBJ1-2; 10 bases are shared with TRBD1. J gave up 8 bases and V 5 bases, and 11 bases lay outside the gene matches. The CDR3 extends over 15 amino acids. Here the CDR3 reads CASSPSGDRGRGYTF. As DNA, the CDR3 is TGTGCCAGCAGTCCTAGTGGGGACAGGGGTAGAGGCTACACCTTC.

The table lists this clonotype with many counts. The J gene is TRBJ1-1, the V gene TRBV10-2; D is unclear. The CDR3 is 12 amino acids. Deletions cut 4 bases from V and 2 bases from J, with 5 bases between. CDR1 and CDR2 from the germline V gene are WSHSY and SAAADI. CDR3 loop: CASSGGNTEAFF. The CDR3, as DNA: TGCGCCAGCAGTGGAGGCAACACTGAAGCTTTCTTT.

The chain carries TRBV27 and TRBJ1-6; the D gene is possibly TRBD1 (6 bases). The germline V gene has CDR1 MNHEY and CDR2 SMNVEV (reference sequence). Trimming removed 2 bases at V and 12 bases at J, with 8 bases between. The CDR3 contains 12 residues. CDR3 in amino acids: CASSLTGKPLHF. CDR3 in DNA: TGTGCCAGCAGTTTAACAGGGAAACCCCTCCACTTT.

This clonotype has just a few counts. CDR3 DNA: TGTGCCAGCAGCTTAGTGGGGATCAATCAGCCCCAGCATTTT. Translated: CASSLVGINQPQHF. The chain couples TRBV11-2 to TRBJ1-5; D not resolved. Trimming took off 1 base at V and 3 bases at J, with 7 bases between the two ends. CDR1 is SGHAT and CDR2 is FQNNGV in the germline V gene. The CDR3 contains 14 residues.

This clonotype has at least ten counts. The chain joins TRBV7-2 to TRBJ1-5, with D possibly being TRBD1 (6 bases). The CDR3 contains 15 residues. Trimming stripped 5 bases from V and 0 bases from J, with 11 bases between. The germline V gene has CDR1 SGHTA and CDR2 FQGNSA. DNA of the CDR3: TGTGCCAGCAGCCTCAGGGGTTTTAGCAATCAGCCCCAGCATTTT. Encoded protein: CASSLRGFSNQPQHF.

The rearrangement uses TRBV5-5 and TRBJ2-5; no firm D call. V was clipped by 1 base and J by 5 bases, with 12 bases between them. The CDR3 covers 14 residues. CDR1 is SGHKS, CDR2 YYEKEE, per germline (reference sequence). The CDR3 coding sequence is TGTGCCAGCAGCTTGACATTCCAAAGGGAGACCCAGTACTTC. Its protein is CASSLTFQRETQYF.

This clonotype has just a few counts. V is TRBV6-6 and J is TRBJ2-1; D gene ambiguous. This CDR3 has 12 residues. Looked up from germline, CDR1 is MNHNY and CDR2 is SVGAGI (reference sequence). Trimming stripped 2 bases from V and 8 bases from J, with 7 bases between. CDR3 DNA: TGTGCCAGCAGTTACGGCGGAGATGAGCAGTTCTTC. Its protein product is CASSYGGDEQFF.

This clonotype was seen only a few times. V is TRBV12-3 or TRBV12-4 and J is TRBJ2-3, with a possible D match to TRBD1 (5 bases). Trimming took 5 bases from V and 0 from J, leaving 12 bases between them. The CDR3 loop spans 15 amino acids. CDR3 coding DNA: TGTGCCAGCAGTAGGACACGCGCAAGCACAGATACGCAGTATTTT. Translated: CASSRTRASTDTQYF.

A few counts support this clonotype. The CDR3 coding sequence is TGTGCCACCAGCGCCCGGGACACGAACACTGAAGCTTTCTTT. This codes for CATSARDTNTEAFF. V and J are TRBV15 and TRBJ1-1; D may be TRBD1 (6 bases). The CDR3 loop spans 14 amino acids. V lost 5 bases, J lost 1 base, and 11 bases lay in between. Germline V gene sequence: CDR1 LNHNV, CDR2 YYDKDF (reference sequence).

The chain carries TRBV7-6 and TRBJ2-7; D is undetermined. V gave up 3 bases and J gave up 7 bases, with 13 bases separating them. Germline V gives CDR1 SGHVS, CDR2 FNYEAQ. The CDR3 is 13 amino acids. This CDR3 reads CASSFVDFREQYF. CDR3 coding DNA: TGTGCCAGCAGCTTTGTCGACTTTCGGGAGCAGTACTTC.

This clonotype was counted many times. The chain links TRBV27 to TRBJ1-1; unclear D gene. The CDR3 runs to 13 residues. Trimming removed 5 bases at V and 2 bases at J, with 9 bases between. Per the germline V gene, CDR1 is MNHEY and CDR2 is SMNVEV (reference sequence). The CDR3 DNA reads as TGTGCCAGCAGTGCTCGACTTAACACTGAAGCTTTCTTT. It translates to CASSARLNTEAFF.

This clonotype has just a few counts. The chain has TRBV6-2 or TRBV6-3 and TRBJ1-5; D gene ambiguous. The CDR3 is made up of 15 amino acids. Germline V gives CDR1 MNHEY, CDR2 SVGEGT. Trimming removed 5 bases at V and 4 bases at J, with 15 bases between. The CDR3 nucleotides are TGTGCCAGCAGTCCAGGACGGGATGGGAATCAGCCCCAGCATTTT. This encodes CASSPGRDGNQPQHF.

V gene TRBV2 combines with J gene TRBJ2-7; no firm D call. Germline V gene data show CDR1 as SNHLY and CDR2 as FYNNEI. With 4 bases removed from V and 5 bases from J, the gap between germline ends came to 9 bases. This CDR3 is 12 amino acids long. The CDR3, as DNA: TGTGCCAGCAGTGTTGTACGGAACGAGCAGTACTTC. This translates into CASSVVRNEQYF.

The rearrangement joins TRBV20-1 to TRBJ2-7, with D perhaps matching TRBD1 (6 bases). The CDR3 totals 15 residues. The V and J ends lost 4 bases and 4 bases respectively, with 20 bases between them. From germline, CDR1 is DFQATT and CDR2 SNEGSKA (reference sequence). The CDR3 DNA reads as TGCAGTGCTATAAGGCCCTGGGACATGACGTACGAGCAGTACTTC. Amino acid sequence: CSAIRPWDMTYEQYF.

This clonotype has only a few counts. The genes are TRBV2 and TRBJ2-3; no firm D call. Germline V lookup: CDR1 SNHLY, CDR2 FYNNEI. This CDR3 has 15 residues. Trimming removed 3 bases from V and 0 bases from J, with 10 bases in between. CDR3 sequence reads: CASSDRRVSTDTQYF. The CDR3 bases are TGTGCCAGCAGTGATCGGCGTGTGAGCACAGATACGCAGTATTTT. Looking up the rest from reference TRBV2 and TRBJ2-3 gives the full variable domain: EPEVTQTPSHQVTQMGQEVILRCVPISNHLYFYWYRQILGQKVEFLVSFYNNEISEKSEIFDDQFSVERPDGSNFTLKIRSTKLEDSAMYFCASSDRRVSTDTQYFGPGTRLTVL.

The chain combines TRBV11-2 with TRBJ2-5, with D possibly TRBD1 on 6 matching bases. Trimming removed 4 bases from V and 5 bases from J, with 20 bases in between. This CDR3 has 16 amino acids. Germline CDR1 reads SGHAT; CDR2 reads FQNNGV. This CDR3 is CASSSSTRSTGETQYF. The CDR3 DNA is TGTGCCAGCAGCTCCTCTACCAGATCGACAGGCGAGACCCAGTACTTC.

Only a few counts were recorded for this clonotype. The chain joins TRBV2 to TRBJ2-1; D is uncertain. The CDR3 totals 12 residues. V gave up 6 bases and J gave up 7 bases, with 10 bases separating them. From germline, CDR1 is SNHLY and CDR2 FYNNEI. CDR3 coding DNA: TGTGCCAGCAGGGGAATCGGGAATGAGCAGTTCTTC. Translation gives CASRGIGNEQFF.